This T cell receptor beta chain originates from a study of T cells in Graves' hyperthyroidism and ophthalmopathy. This clonotype was counted at least ten times. Its antigen is unknown. Uncontrolled infection, other autoimmune disease, pregnancy and lactation each barred patients from inclusion. Thyroid ultrasound, orbital computed tomography, clinical symptoms, and serum thyroxine and TRAb underpinned diagnoses. V shed 2 bases and J 1 base; nucleotides not matched to a gene: 16. From germline, CDR1 is MDHEN and CDR2 SYDVKM. The CDR3 runs to 20 residues. Regions amplified from RNA transcripts were the TCR beta CDR3 regions. The HTBI primer set served for first-round RT-PCR of the TCR CDR3. TCRdb called the multiplex PCR reads again in MiXCR, with one record for every CDR3 protein. This table holds 300,000 to 450,000 distinct CDR3 sequences, about 14% found once. Study observations and caveats: The model forecast ophthalmopathy, anticipating it by a median roughly 6 months before onset. Within blood appeared most thyroid clonotypes that had expanded above 0.001.

The TCR originated in a woman aged 30 to 39 with Graves' ophthalmopathy. Sequenced: blood. The V call is TRBV28, the J call TRBJ2-5, with TRBD2 matching over 10 bases. The CDR3 sequence: CASSLNFWARIAGGQETQYF. The CDR3 region has the DNA TGTGCCAGCAGTTTAAATTTCTGGGCGCGGATAGCGGGGGGCCAAGAGACCCAGTACTTC. The complete variable domain, with remaining parts taken from reference TRBV28 and TRBJ2-5, reads DVKVTQSSRYLVKRTGEKVFLECVQDMDHENMFWYRQDPGLGLRLIYFSYDVKMKEKGDIPEGYSVSREKKERFSLILESASTNQTSMYLCASSLNFWARIAGGQETQYFGPGTRLLVL.